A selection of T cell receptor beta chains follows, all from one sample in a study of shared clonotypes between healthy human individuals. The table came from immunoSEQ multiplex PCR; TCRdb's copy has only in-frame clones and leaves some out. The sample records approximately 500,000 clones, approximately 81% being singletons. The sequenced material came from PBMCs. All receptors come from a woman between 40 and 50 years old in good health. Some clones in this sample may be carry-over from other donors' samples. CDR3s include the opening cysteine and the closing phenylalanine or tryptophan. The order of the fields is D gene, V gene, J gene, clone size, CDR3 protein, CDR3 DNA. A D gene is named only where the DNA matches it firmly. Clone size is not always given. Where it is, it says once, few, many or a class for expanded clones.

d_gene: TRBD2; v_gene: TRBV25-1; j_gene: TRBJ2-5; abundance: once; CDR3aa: CASSEYSGLAARETQYF; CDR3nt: TGTGCCAGCAGTGAATATTCCGGACTAGCGGCTCGGGAGACCCAGTACTTC
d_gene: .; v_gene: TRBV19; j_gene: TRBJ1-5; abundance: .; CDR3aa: CASSMTLNQPQHF; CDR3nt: TGTGCCAGTAGTATGACATTAAATCAGCCCCAGCATTTT
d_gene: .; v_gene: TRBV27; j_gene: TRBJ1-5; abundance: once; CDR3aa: CASSYRASNQPQHF; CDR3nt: TGTGCCAGCAGCTACAGGGCTAGCAATCAGCCCCAGCATTTT
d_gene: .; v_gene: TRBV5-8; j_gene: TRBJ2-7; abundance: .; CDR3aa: CASSLGLHSYEQYF; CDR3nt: TGTGCCAGCAGCTTGGGGCTCCACTCGTACGAGCAGTACTTC
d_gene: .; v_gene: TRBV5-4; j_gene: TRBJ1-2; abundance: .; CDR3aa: CASSTNNYGYTF; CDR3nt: TGTGCCAGCTCAACGAATAACTATGGCTACACCTTC
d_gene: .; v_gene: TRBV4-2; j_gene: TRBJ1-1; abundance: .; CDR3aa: CASSQWGPGRMNTEAFF; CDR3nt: TGTGCCAGTAGCCAATGGGGCCCGGGCCGCATGAATACTGAAGCTTTCTTT
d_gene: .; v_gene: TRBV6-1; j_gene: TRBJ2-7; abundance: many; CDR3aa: CASSPRLDPPYEQYF; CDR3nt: TGTGCCAGCAGTCCCCGACTAGATCCGCCCTACGAGCAGTACTTC
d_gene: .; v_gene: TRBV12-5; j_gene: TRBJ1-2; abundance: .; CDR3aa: CASGLVMGVYGYTF; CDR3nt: TGTGCTAGTGGTTTGGTAATGGGGGTCTATGGCTACACCTTC
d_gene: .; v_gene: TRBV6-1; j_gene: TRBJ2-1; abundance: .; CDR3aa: CASSRQYNEQFF; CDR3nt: TGTGCCAGCAGTCGGCAGTACAATGAGCAGTTCTTC
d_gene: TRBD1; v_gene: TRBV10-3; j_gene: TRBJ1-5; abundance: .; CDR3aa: CAIGQGNNQPQHF; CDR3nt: TGTGCCATCGGACAGGGAAACAATCAGCCCCAGCATTTT
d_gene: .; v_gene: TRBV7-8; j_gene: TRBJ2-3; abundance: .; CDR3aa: CASSLNTGALSTDTQYF; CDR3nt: TGTGCCAGCAGCCTAAACACGGGCGCCCTGAGCACAGATACGCAGTATTTT
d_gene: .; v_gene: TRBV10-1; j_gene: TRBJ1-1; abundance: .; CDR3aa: CASSRRGDTEAFF; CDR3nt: TGCGCCAGCAGCAGACGGGGGGACACTGAAGCTTTCTTT
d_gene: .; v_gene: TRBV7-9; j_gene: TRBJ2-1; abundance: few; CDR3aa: CASNTPVEQFF; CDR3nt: TGTGCCAGCAACACTCCCGTCGAGCAGTTCTTC
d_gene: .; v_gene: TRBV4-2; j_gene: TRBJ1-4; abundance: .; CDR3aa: CASSQVAAGQNEKLFF; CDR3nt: TGTGCCAGCAGCCAAGTCGCGGCAGGCCAGAATGAAAAACTGTTTTTT
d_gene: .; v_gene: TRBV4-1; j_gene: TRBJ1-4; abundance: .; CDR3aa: CASSHNLPSSEKLFF; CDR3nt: TGCGCCAGCAGCCACAATCTACCATCGTCAGAAAAACTGTTTTTT
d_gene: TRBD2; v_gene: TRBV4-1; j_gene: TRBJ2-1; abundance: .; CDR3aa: CASSQPRTSGSNEQFF; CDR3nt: TGCGCCAGCAGCCAACCCCGGACTAGCGGGAGCAATGAGCAGTTCTTC
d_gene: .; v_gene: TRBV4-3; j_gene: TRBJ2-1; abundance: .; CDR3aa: CASSQDIVLGDEQFF; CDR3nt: TGCGCCAGCAGCCAAGACATAGTATTAGGCGATGAGCAGTTCTTC
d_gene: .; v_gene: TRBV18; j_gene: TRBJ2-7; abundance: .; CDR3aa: CASSPPSSLYEQYF; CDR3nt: TGTGCCAGCTCACCACCGAGTAGTTTATACGAGCAGTACTTC
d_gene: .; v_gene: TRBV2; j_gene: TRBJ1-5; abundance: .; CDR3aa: CASTPGPNQPQHF; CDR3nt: TGTGCCAGCACTCCGGGGCCCAATCAGCCCCAGCATTTT
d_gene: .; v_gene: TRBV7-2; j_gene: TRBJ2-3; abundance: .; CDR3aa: CASSARRLASTDTQYF; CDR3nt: TGTGCCAGCAGCGCAAGAAGGCTAGCGAGCACAGATACGCAGTATTTT
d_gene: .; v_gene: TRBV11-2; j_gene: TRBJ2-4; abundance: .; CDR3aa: CASRLNLAKNIQYF; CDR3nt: TGTGCCAGCAGACTGAACTTAGCCAAAAACATTCAGTACTTC
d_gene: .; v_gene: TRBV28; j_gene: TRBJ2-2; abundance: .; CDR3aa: CASPPAGTANTGELFF; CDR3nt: TGTGCCAGCCCCCCCGCAGGGACTGCGAACACCGGGGAGCTGTTTTTT
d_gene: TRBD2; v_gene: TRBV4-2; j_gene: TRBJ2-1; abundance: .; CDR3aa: CASSSTSGSNEQFF; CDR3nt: TGTGCCAGCAGCTCTACTAGCGGGAGCAATGAGCAGTTCTTC
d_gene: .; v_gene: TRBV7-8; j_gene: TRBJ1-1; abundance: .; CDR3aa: CASSLARGSEAFF; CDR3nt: TGTGCCAGCAGCTTAGCGAGGGGGTCTGAAGCTTTCTTT
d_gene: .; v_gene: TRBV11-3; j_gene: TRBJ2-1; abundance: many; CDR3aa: CASSLGGETYNEQFF; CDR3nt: TGTGCCAGCAGCCTAGGGGGGGAGACCTACAATGAGCAGTTCTTC
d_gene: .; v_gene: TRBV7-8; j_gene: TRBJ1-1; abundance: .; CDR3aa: CASSQAPFLDTEAFF; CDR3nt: TGTGCCAGCAGCCAAGCGCCGTTTTTAGACACTGAAGCTTTCTTT
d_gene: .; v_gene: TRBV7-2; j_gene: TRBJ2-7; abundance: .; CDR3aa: CASRLSPPSYEQYF; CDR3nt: TGTGCCAGCAGGCTCTCGCCTCCCTCCTACGAGCAGTACTTC
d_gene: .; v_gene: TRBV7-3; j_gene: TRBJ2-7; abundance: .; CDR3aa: CASSLGAGDSYEQYF; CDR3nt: TGTGCCAGCAGCTTAGGGGCAGGGGACTCCTACGAGCAGTACTTC
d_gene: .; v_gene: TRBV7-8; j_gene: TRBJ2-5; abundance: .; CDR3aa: CASSLSGRLAETQYF; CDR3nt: TGTGCCAGCAGCTTAAGTGGGAGGTTGGCAGAGACCCAGTACTTC
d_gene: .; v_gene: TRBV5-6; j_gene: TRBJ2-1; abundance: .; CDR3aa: CASSRRAVGEQFF; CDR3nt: TGTGCCAGCAGCCGAAGGGCCGTCGGTGAGCAGTTCTTC
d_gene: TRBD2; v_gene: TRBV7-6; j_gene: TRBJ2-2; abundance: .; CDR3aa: CASSLLSGRNTGELFF; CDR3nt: TGTGCCAGCAGCTTACTTAGCGGGAGAAACACCGGGGAGCTGTTTTTT
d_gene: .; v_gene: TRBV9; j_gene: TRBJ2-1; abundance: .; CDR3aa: CASSPSIDYEQFF; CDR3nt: TGTGCCAGCAGCCCAAGCATAGACTATGAGCAGTTCTTC
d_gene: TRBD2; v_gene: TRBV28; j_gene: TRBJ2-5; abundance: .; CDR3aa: CASSFAGGRGETQYF; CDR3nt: TGTGCCAGCAGTTTCGCGGGGGGGCGAGGAGAGACCCAGTACTTC
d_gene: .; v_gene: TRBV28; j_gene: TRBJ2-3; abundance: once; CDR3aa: CASSAGTISTDTQYF; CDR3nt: TGTGCCAGCTCGGCAGGGACAATTAGCACAGATACGCAGTATTTT
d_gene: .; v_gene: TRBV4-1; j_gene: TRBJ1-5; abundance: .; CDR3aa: CASSQDPGTSNQPQHF; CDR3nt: TGCGCCAGCAGCCAAGATCCGGGAACTAGCAATCAGCCCCAGCATTTT
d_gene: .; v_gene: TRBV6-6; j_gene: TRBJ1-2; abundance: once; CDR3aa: CASSSAYGYTF; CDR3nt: TGTGCCAGCAGTTCCGCCTATGGCTACACCTTC
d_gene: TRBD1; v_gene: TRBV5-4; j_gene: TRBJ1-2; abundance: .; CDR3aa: CASSLLHDREGTGYGYTF; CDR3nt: TGTGCCAGCAGCCTCCTGCACGACCGTGAGGGGACAGGTTATGGCTACACCTTC
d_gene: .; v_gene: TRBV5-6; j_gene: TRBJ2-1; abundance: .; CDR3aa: CASSSDAGYRYNEQFF; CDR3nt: TGTGCCAGCAGCTCTGACGCAGGGTACCGATACAATGAGCAGTTCTTC
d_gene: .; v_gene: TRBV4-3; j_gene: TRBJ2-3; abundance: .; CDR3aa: CASSLEISTDTQYF; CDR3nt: TGCGCCAGCAGCCTAGAGATCAGCACAGATACGCAGTATTTT
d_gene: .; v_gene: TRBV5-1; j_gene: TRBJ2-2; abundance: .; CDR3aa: CASSLEQMNTGELFF; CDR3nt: TGCGCCAGCAGCTTGGAGCAGATGAACACCGGGGAGCTGTTTTTT
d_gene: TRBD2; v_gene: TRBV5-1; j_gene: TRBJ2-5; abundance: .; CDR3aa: CASTLGGGETQYF; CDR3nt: TGCGCCAGCACCCTAGGCGGGGGGGAGACCCAGTACTTC